Presented here are 20 T cell receptor beta chains from one specimen sequenced in a study of blood T cell repertoires in COVID-19. TCRdb's copy holds only in-frame clones and misses some; the assay was immunoSEQ multiplex PCR. The sample lists some 360,000 clones, around 90% occurring once. Sequences were obtained from peripheral blood. All receptors come from a woman between 55 and 75 years old with COVID-19, enrolled during active disease.

This clone was observed many times. The chain joins TRBV27 to TRBJ1-6; no firm D call. This CDR3 is 15 amino acids long. Trimming removed 4 bases from V and 4 bases from J, with 11 bases in between. Germline CDR1 MNHEY, CDR2 SMNVEV (reference sequence). CDR3 sequence reads: CASSSPGGYNSPLHF. In DNA form, the CDR3 reads TGTGCCAGCAGTTCCCCGGGAGGATATAATTCACCCCTCCACTTT.

The chain carries TRBV7-2 and TRBJ2-3, with D unclear. In germline, CDR1 is SGHTA, CDR2 FQGNSA. CDR3 length equals 11 residues. V lost 6 bases and J lost 3, with 4 bases in between. The CDR3 loop reads CASSYTDTQYF. The CDR3 nucleotides read TGTGCCAGCAGTTATACAGATACGCAGTATTTT.

CDR3: CASSLTRAGEKLFF. The CDR3, as DNA: TGTGCCAGCAGTTTGACCAGGGCCGGTGAAAAACTGTTTTTT. The chain carries TRBV27 and TRBJ1-4; the D gene is possibly TRBD1 (5 bases). The CDR3 extends over 14 amino acids. Per germline, CDR1 MNHEY and CDR2 SMNVEV (reference sequence). Trimming pared 3 bases from V and 7 bases from J, leaving 12 bases between.

This sequence joins TRBV28 and TRBJ1-6; D perhaps matches TRBD1 (5 bases). The germline V and J ends were trimmed by 2 bases and 9 bases, with 14 bases remaining between them. Looked up from germline, CDR1 is MDHEN and CDR2 is SYDVKM. This CDR3 contains 15 residues. The CDR3 region is CASSLPLPRGSPLHF. The CDR3 nucleotides read TGTGCCAGCAGTTTACCTCTCCCAAGGGGTTCACCCCTCCACTTT.

The chain joins TRBV10-2 to TRBJ2-1; 13 bases fit TRBD2. V lost 5 bases and J lost 8; bases outside the gene matches: 6. This CDR3 contains 15 residues. CDR1 is WSHSY, CDR2 SAAADI, per germline. Here the CDR3 DNA reads TGCGCCAGCAGTAAGACTAGCGGGGGGATTCATGAGCAGTTCTTC. Protein sequence: CASSKTSGGIHEQFF.

The sample holds one count of this clone. The CDR3 is CASSTKTGGGDTEAFF. DNA for the CDR3: TGTGCCAGCAGTACTAAGACAGGGGGTGGGGACACTGAAGCTTTCTTT. V gene TRBV6-6 combines with J gene TRBJ1-1, with 9 bases that match TRBD1. Trimming removed 5 bases from V and 3 bases from J; junction bases left unmatched: 10. This CDR3 has 16 residues. Germline V CDR1 and CDR2: MNHNY, SVGAGI (reference sequence).

The CDR3 nucleotides are TGTGCCAGCAGCTCACCTTATATGCGAGCGGGCGAGCAGTACTTC. This translates into CASSSPYMRAGEQYF. The chain carries TRBV5-6 and TRBJ2-7, with a weak D call TRBD2 (6 bases). Germline V gives CDR1 SGHDT, CDR2 YYEEEE. There are 15 residues in the CDR3. Trimming removed 3 bases at V and 6 bases at J, with 19 bases between.

The genes are TRBV5-4 and TRBJ2-2, with TRBD2 matching 9 bases. The trim removed 0 bases at V and 3 bases at J, leaving 3 bases unmatched. Germline CDR1 is SGHNT and CDR2 is YYREEE (reference sequence). CDR3 length: 16 amino acids. The CDR3, as DNA: TGTGCCAGCAGCTTGGTTACTAGCGGGTACACCGGGGAGCTGTTTTTT. Translated, it gives CASSLVTSGYTGELFF.

The chain combines TRBV30 with TRBJ1-2; 10 nucleotides align to TRBD1. The length of the CDR3 is 13 residues. The germline V gene encodes CDR1 GTSNPN and CDR2 SVGIG (reference sequence). The V segment lost 0 bases and the J segment 8 bases; nucleotides outside the gene matches: 3. CDR3 in amino acids: CAWSVDRGLGYTF. DNA of the CDR3: TGTGCCTGGAGTGTAGACAGGGGGCTAGGCTACACCTTC.

The table lists this clone with a few counts. The chain joins TRBV20-1 to TRBJ2-3; D is uncertain. Germline loops: CDR1 DFQATT, CDR2 SNEGSKA (reference sequence). Between the trimmed V and J ends, which lost 5 bases and 4 bases, there was a span of 7 bases. The CDR3 sequence is 11 residues long. Written as DNA, the CDR3 is TGCAGTGCTCTGCCGGCAGATACGCAGTATTTT. It encodes CSALPADTQYF.

The chain employs TRBV5-1 and TRBJ1-1; 10 bases match TRBD1. The CDR3 is made up of 16 amino acids. V shed 4 bases and J 5 bases; nucleotides not matched to a gene: 11. CDR1 and CDR2 from the germline V gene are SGHRS and YFSETQ. The CDR3 loop reads CASSHDRGQRRTEAFF. The CDR3 DNA reads TGCGCCAGCAGCCATGACAGGGGGCAAAGGCGGACTGAAGCTTTCTTT. The full variable domain, with the rest looked up from reference TRBV5-1 and TRBJ1-1, is KAGVTQTPRYLIKTRGQQVTLSCSPISGHRSVSWYQQTPGQGLQFLFEYFSETQRNKGNFPGRFSGRQFSNSRSEMNVSTLELGDSALYLCASSHDRGQRRTEAFFGQGTRLTVV.

The genes are TRBV7-2 and TRBJ2-3; tentatively, D is TRBD2 (6 bases). This CDR3 is 14 amino acids long. The germline V and J ends were trimmed by 4 bases and 3 bases, with 11 bases remaining between them. Germline values: CDR1 SGHTA, CDR2 FQGNSA. The CDR3 here is CASSSAGRTDTQYF. CDR3 DNA sequence: TGTGCCAGCAGCTCCGCAGGGAGGACAGATACGCAGTATTTT.

In this sample, this clone turned up a few times. This chain joins TRBV25-1 and TRBJ2-3; TRBD1 aligns across 10 bases. With 7 bases clipped from V and 2 bases from J, the junction kept 6 bases outside the gene matches. There are 15 residues in the CDR3. Germline CDR1 is MGHDK and CDR2 is SYGVNS. In DNA, the CDR3 is TGTGCCAGCAAACCGGACAGGGGGATCACAGATACGCAGTATTTT. This translates into CASKPDRGITDTQYF.

V is TRBV2 and J is TRBJ1-5; D call uncertain. CDR3 length: 14 amino acids. Per germline, CDR1 SNHLY and CDR2 FYNNEI. Trimming took off 4 bases at V and 1 base at J, with 8 bases between the two ends. CDR3: CASSGGGSNQPQHF. CDR3 DNA sequence: TGTGCCAGCAGTGGAGGCGGAAGCAATCAGCCCCAGCATTTT.

The chain carries TRBV5-1 and TRBJ2-4; no clear D gene. This CDR3 has 15 amino acids. The V end lost 0 bases, the J end lost 2 bases, and 9 bases lay between the germline ends. The germline V gene has CDR1 SGHRS and CDR2 YFSETQ. CDR3 nucleotides: TGCGCCAGCAGCTTGGGGGTACTAACCAAAAACATTCAGTACTTC. This sequence encodes CASSLGVLTKNIQYF.

This clone appeared a few times. The J gene is TRBJ1-2, the V gene TRBV7-9, with D tentatively TRBD1 (6 bases). CDR1 is SEHNR, CDR2 FQNEAQ, per germline (reference sequence). The CDR3 has 15 amino acids. The V end lost 5 bases, the J end lost 0 bases, and 13 bases lay between the germline ends. CDR3 loop: CASSHPDSPNYGYTF. The CDR3 DNA follows: TGTGCCAGCAGCCATCCGGACAGCCCTAACTATGGCTACACCTTC. The complete variable domain, with remaining parts taken from reference TRBV7-9 and TRBJ1-2, reads DTGVSQNPRHKITKRGQNVTFRCDPISEHNRLYWYRQTLGQGPEFLTYFQNEAQLEKSRLLSDRFSAERPKGSFSTLEIQRTEQGDSAMYLCASSHPDSPNYGYTFGSGTRLTVV.

This clone appeared a single time. V and J are TRBV12-5 and TRBJ1-1; tentatively, D is TRBD1 (5 bases). Trimming took 5 bases from V and 0 from J, leaving 13 bases between them. Germline loops: CDR1 LGHNT, CDR2 FRNRAP. This CDR3 spans 15 amino acids. The CDR3 loop reads CASGPKGLMNTEAFF. CDR3 nucleotide sequence: TGTGCTAGTGGTCCCAAGGGGCTAATGAACACTGAAGCTTTCTTT.

The chain employs TRBV5-6 and TRBJ2-2; TRBD2 might be the D (5 bases). Germline-derived CDR1 and CDR2 are SGHDT and YYEEEE. V lost 8 bases and J lost 1, with 21 bases in between. There are 17 residues in the CDR3. The CDR3 DNA reads as TGTGCCAGTACCTGGATAGGGCGGGTTAAGAACACCGGGGAGCTGTTTTTT. Translating it yields CASTWIGRVKNTGELFF.

The rearrangement joins TRBV27 to TRBJ1-6; D is unclear. Germline CDR1 MNHEY, CDR2 SMNVEV (reference sequence). The CDR3 is 15 amino acids. The V gene lost 7 bases and the J gene lost 0 bases, with 10 bases spanning the gap. The CDR3, as DNA: TGTGCCAGCAAGGCACGGAGCTCCTATAATTCACCCCTCCACTTT. It translates to CASKARSSYNSPLHF.

The chain is built from TRBV7-8 and TRBJ1-2; the D is unclear. Germline-derived CDR1 and CDR2 are SGHVS and FQNEAQ. The CDR3 spans 12 residues. Trimming cost V 5 bases and J 4 bases, with 8 bases left between them. CDR3 protein: CASSAPGYGYTF. The CDR3 region has the DNA TGTGCCAGCAGCGCTCCCGGCTATGGCTACACCTTC.